Following are 13 T cell receptor beta chains from one sample sequenced in a study of T cell clonality in common variable immunodeficiency. Here immunoSEQ multiplex PCR was the method, and the copy in TCRdb shows in-frame clones only, minus some. Altogether 40,000 to 45,000 clones were found in the sample, and no singletons occur. The sample comprised peripheral blood mononuclear cells. These TCRs come from a person between 18 and 75 years old in good health.

This clone has more than one count but fewer than ten. From the germline J gene comes the end of the CDR3, since the read stops 3 residues before it. V gene TRBV7-9 combines with J gene TRBJ1-2, with TRBD1 matching over 8 bases. The CDR3 is made up of 13 amino acids. From germline, CDR1 is SEHNR and CDR2 FQNEAQ (reference sequence). The CDR3 DNA, read in part, is TGTTCCGGGGGGACAGGTATTAACTATGGC. Protein: CSGGTGINYG. The whole CDR3 is CSGGTGINYGYTF.

This clone was recorded many times. The CDR3 goes on 3 residues after the read ends, and that part is filled in from the germline J gene. The chain couples TRBV2 to TRBJ1-2, with D tentatively TRBD1 (6 bases). CDR1 is SNHLY, CDR2 FYNNEI, per germline. The germline V and J ends were trimmed by 2 bases and 1 base, with 14 bases remaining between them. The CDR3 loop spans 16 amino acids. The covered CDR3 bases are TGTGCCAGCAGTGAAAACCAGGGGAGGATTAACTATGGC. This gives the protein CASSENQGRINYG. The full CDR3 is CASSENQGRINYGYTF.

Note on this clone: The CDR3 extends 3 residues past the end of the read, so its final part is completed from the germline J gene. V gene TRBV5-1 combines with J gene TRBJ2-5, with 7 nucleotides matching TRBD2. V lost 0 bases to trimming and J lost 5 bases; unmatched junction nucleotides: 4. Germline V lookup: CDR1 SGHRS, CDR2 YFSETQ. The CDR3 has 14 amino acids. CDR3 region: CASSLEWEGETQYF. CDR3 DNA, as far as it was read: TGCGCCAGCAGCTTGGAGTGGGAGGGGGAGACC.

This clone was counted ten times or more. The read is 3 residues too short to cover the CDR3 end, so that end is filled in from the germline J gene. V gene TRBV18 combines with J gene TRBJ2-5; D might be TRBD2 (7 bases). Germline CDR1 is KGHSH and CDR2 is LQKENI. V was shortened by 0 bases and J by 4 bases, with 12 bases between the two germline ends. This CDR3 region has 15 residues. The CDR3 sequence: CASSPPGLGGETQYF. The sequenced CDR3 bases are TGTGCCAGCTCACCACCCGGACTAGGGGGAGAGACC.

This clone was observed at least ten times. The missing CDR3 end, 3 residues past where the read stops, is filled in from the germline J gene. The rearrangement links TRBV20-1 to TRBJ2-4; 10 bases map to TRBD1. CDR3 length equals 15 residues. Per germline, CDR1 DFQATT and CDR2 SNEGSKA (reference sequence). V was pared by 3 bases and J by 6 bases, with 8 bases of the junction left unmatched. Incomplete CDR3 DNA: TGCAGTGCTAGCACAGGACAGGGGGAAGTAAACATT. It yields the protein CSASTGQGEVNI. The entire CDR3 protein reads CSASTGQGEVNIQYF.

This clone came up many times. The CDR3 goes on 3 residues after the read ends, and that part is filled in from the germline J gene. V and J are TRBV10-2 and TRBJ2-3, with 8 bases that match TRBD2. This CDR3 is built from 17 residues. CDR1 WSHSY and CDR2 SAAADI come from the germline V gene. The trim removed 0 bases at V and 0 bases at J, leaving 5 bases unmatched. Partial CDR3 DNA: TGCGCCAGCAGTGAGTCGCCCCCTAGCGGGAGCACAGATACG. It specifies CASSESPPSGSTDT. The whole CDR3 sequence is CASSESPPSGSTDTQYF.

This clone was seen at least ten times. The read finishes 3 residues shy of the CDR3 end, and the germline J gene is used to complete it. The chain uses TRBV9 and TRBJ2-1; 7 bases map to TRBD2. J was trimmed by 6 bases and V by 0 bases; bases with no gene match: 3. The CDR3 totals 14 residues. Germline lookup yields CDR1 SGDLS and CDR2 YYNGEE. The CDR3 protein is CASSVVAGVNEQFF. CDR3 DNA, as far as it was read: TGTGCCAGCAGCGTAGTAGCGGGTGTCAATGAG.

With regard to this clone: The CDR3 extends 3 residues past the end of the read, so its final part is completed from the germline J gene. V usage is TRBV20-1 and J usage is TRBJ2-1; 10 bases are shared with TRBD1. The CDR3 runs to 15 residues. Trimming cost V 4 bases and J 5 bases; bases outside gene matches: 8. Germline-derived CDR1 and CDR2 are DFQATT and SNEGSKA (reference sequence). CDR3 bases read: TGCAGTGCTACGGCATGGGACAGGGGTAACAATGAG. It is translated as CSATAWDRGNNE. The CDR3, in full, reads CSATAWDRGNNEQFF.

Only a few counts were recorded for this clone. The read gets to within 3 residues of the CDR3 end, and the germline J gene fills in the rest. This chain connects TRBV18 to TRBJ1-1; 11 bases are shared with TRBD1. V lost 2 bases to trimming and J lost 3 bases; unmatched junction nucleotides: 5. From germline, CDR1 is KGHSH and CDR2 LQKENI. The CDR3 runs to 16 residues. The DNA read from the CDR3 is TGTGCCAGCTCACCAATGGGACAGGGGGTCGACACTGAA. This sequence encodes CASSPMGQGVDTE. The whole CDR3 protein reads CASSPMGQGVDTEAFF.

This clone has a count of ten or more. The CDR3 reads CASSSGLAGRDEQFF. The covered CDR3 bases are TGCGCCAGCAGCTCCGGACTAGCGGGCAGGGATGAG. The genes are TRBV5-1 and TRBJ2-1; TRBD2 aligns across 11 bases. The read stops 3 residues short of the end of the CDR3; the missing end is completed from the germline J gene. V dropped 3 bases and J dropped 8; count of bases not matched to a gene: 7. The CDR3 runs to 15 residues. Germline values: CDR1 SGHRS, CDR2 YFSETQ.

This clone was seen at least ten times. With the read ending 3 residues before the CDR3 end, the germline J gene is used to fill in that end. This chain connects TRBV7-6 to TRBJ1-5; perhaps TRBD1 as D (5 bases). Germline V gene lookup returns CDR1 SGHVS and CDR2 FNYEAQ. V was clipped by 1 base and J by 2 bases, with 15 bases between them. The CDR3 covers 17 residues. CDR3 DNA, as far as it was read: TGTGCCAGCAGCTTAGGGATAGGGGATAAGGGCAATCAGCCC. Translated, it gives CASSLGIGDKGNQP. The full CDR3 is CASSLGIGDKGNQPQHF.

This clone has ten or more counts. Read coverage stops 3 residues before the CDR3 terminus; the germline J gene supplies the remainder. The chain joins TRBV2 to TRBJ2-1; 9 bases fit TRBD1. The J segment lost 6 bases and the V segment lost 7 bases, leaving 4 bases of the junction unmatched. Germline V gives CDR1 SNHLY, CDR2 FYNNEI. This CDR3 has 13 amino acids. CDR3 loop: CASKQGAFNEQFF. Incomplete CDR3 DNA: TGTGCCAGCAAACAGGGGGCATTCAATGAG. Complete variable domain (other parts from reference TRBV2 and TRBJ2-1): EPEVTQTPSHQVTQMGQEVILRCVPISNHLYFYWYRQILGQKVEFLVSFYNNEISEKSEIFDDQFSVERPDGSNFTLKIRSTKLEDSAMYFCASKQGAFNEQFFGPGTRLTVL.

This clone was detected many times. The CDR3 extends 3 residues past the end of the read, so its final part is completed from the germline J gene. V usage is TRBV19 and J usage is TRBJ2-1; TRBD1 is a possible D gene (5 bases). Trimming removed 3 bases at V and 0 bases at J, with 9 bases between. This CDR3 has 15 residues. Germline lookup yields CDR1 LNHDA and CDR2 SQIVND (reference sequence). CDR3 DNA, as far as it was read: TGTGCCAGTAGTATGGGGCTCGGCTCCTACAATGAG. Translating it yields CASSMGLGSYNE. The full CDR3 protein reads CASSMGLGSYNEQFF.